A selection of T cell receptor beta chains follows, all from one sample in a study of blood T cell repertoires in COVID-19. Libraries were prepared by immunoSEQ multiplex PCR; TCRdb keeps only in-frame clonotypes and omits some of them. This sample has roughly 60,000 clones, with 87% found just once. Sequencing was done on a sample of peripheral blood. The receptors derive from a human donor with acute or convalescent COVID-19. The donor label of this sample is uncertain. Each CDR3 is given with its conserved first and last residue. The D gene is left open where the match is weak. Not every row has a clone size; where given, it reads once, few, many or a size class.

TGTGCCAGCAGTTTTACAGGGGGCCTGGCGCGGATTGGCACTGAAGCTTTCTTT | CASSFTGGLARIGTEAFF | TRBJ1-1 | TRBD1 | - | TRBV28
TGTGCCAGCAGTCGAGGACAGGGGTGGAGCACTGAAGCTTTCTTT | CASSRGQGWSTEAFF | TRBJ1-1 | TRBD1 | - | TRBV9
TGTGCCAGCAGCGTAACTAGCGGGAGAGGGCCCGGGGAGCTGTTTTTT | CASSVTSGRGPGELFF | TRBJ2-2 | TRBD2 | - | TRBV9
TGTGCCAGTAGTAAGAAGAGCGCGAACACCGGGGAGCTGTTTTTT | CASSKKSANTGELFF | TRBJ2-2 | - | - | TRBV19
TGTGCCAGCAGTGAGGACAGGGGAGCCAAAAACATTCAGTACTTC | CASSEDRGAKNIQYF | TRBJ2-4 | TRBD1 | - | TRBV6-1
TGTGCCAGCAGCCCGCAACTGACTAGCGGATTCACAGATACGCAGTATTTT | CASSPQLTSGFTDTQYF | TRBJ2-3 | TRBD2 | - | TRBV7-8
TGCAGCGTTGAGAGCGACCCCAAACGCGAGCAGTACTTC | CSVESDPKREQYF | TRBJ2-7 | - | - | TRBV29-1
TGTGCCAGCAGTTCGCAGGGGACAGGGGCCGGTAGCTATGGCTACACCTTC | CASSSQGTGAGSYGYTF | TRBJ1-2 | TRBD1 | - | TRBV27
TGTGCCACAAAGCCGGGACTAGCGGGGGGCAGCACAGATACGCAGTATTTT | CATKPGLAGGSTDTQYF | TRBJ2-3 | TRBD2 | - | TRBV12-5
TGTGCCAGCAGTGAAGTTCGCAGTACTAACTATGGCTACACCTTC | CASSEVRSTNYGYTF | TRBJ1-2 | - | - | TRBV2
TGTGCCAGCAGTGCCACGACAGGGGGTATTAGCAATCAGCCCCAGCATTTT | CASSATTGGISNQPQHF | TRBJ1-5 | TRBD1 | - | TRBV3-1/TRBV3-2
TGCGCCAGCATCCAGGCGCCGCCCGGGACTAGCGGGAGCGATGAGCAGTTCTTC | CASIQAPPGTSGSDEQFF | TRBJ2-1 | TRBD2 | - | TRBV10-1
TGTGCCAGCAGCTTAATGGCTAGCGGCTCCTACGAGCAGTACTTC | CASSLMASGSYEQYF | TRBJ2-7 | TRBD2 | - | TRBV7-9
TGCGCCAGCAGCCAAGATCGGGGGGGTTTGGGGAACACTGAAGCTTTCTTT | CASSQDRGGLGNTEAFF | TRBJ1-1 | - | - | TRBV4-1
TGTGCCAGCAGCTTGGGACAGTCTGGCTACACCTTC | CASSLGQSGYTF | TRBJ1-2 | TRBD1 | - | TRBV7-9
TGCGCCAGCAGTGAGACACTAGCGGGGGGAAACATTCAGTACTTC | CASSETLAGGNIQYF | TRBJ2-4 | TRBD2 | once | TRBV10-1
TGTGCCAGCTCTCTGGGGGGAGATGGCAATCAGCCCCAGCATTTT | CASSLGGDGNQPQHF | TRBJ1-5 | - | once | TRBV6-5
TGTGCCAGCAGCTTAGGGGGGCAGGGCACTGAAGCTTTCTTT | CASSLGGQGTEAFF | TRBJ1-1 | - | once | TRBV7-6
TGTGCCAGCTCGACTGGACAGGGGTTCTCTGGAAACACCATATATTTT | CASSTGQGFSGNTIYF | TRBJ1-3 | TRBD1 | - | TRBV18
TGTGCCAGCCGGACAGGGAGGTCTGGAAACACCATATATTTT | CASRTGRSGNTIYF | TRBJ1-3 | TRBD1 | once | TRBV7-9
TGTGCCAGCAGCCTAGAGCTAGCGGGATACAATGAGCAGTTCTTC | CASSLELAGYNEQFF | TRBJ2-1 | TRBD2 | - | TRBV5-8
TGTGCCAGCAGCGCGGACAGGGGGGCAGATACGCAGTATTTT | CASSADRGADTQYF | TRBJ2-3 | TRBD1 | - | TRBV5-5
TGTGCCAGTAGTATAGAAGGGACAGGGGGCGCGAGTGGCTACACCTTC | CASSIEGTGGASGYTF | TRBJ1-2 | TRBD1 | - | TRBV19
TGCGCCAGCAGCTCCGGGTCCATGAACACTGAAGCTTTCTTT | CASSSGSMNTEAFF | TRBJ1-1 | - | - | TRBV5-1
TGTGCCAGCGGGGTTACTCAAGGGGACACTGAAGCTTTCTTT | CASGVTQGDTEAFF | TRBJ1-1 | - | - | TRBV2
TGTGCCAGCAGCCTCAGGGGGAGTTACAATGAGCAGTTCTTC | CASSLRGSYNEQFF | TRBJ2-1 | TRBD1 | - | TRBV4-2
TGTGCCAGCAGTTTTTCAAATAATTCACCCCTCCACTTT | CASSFSNNSPLHF | TRBJ1-6 | - | - | TRBV27
TGTGCCATCAAAGGGACAGTCTCCGCGGAGCTGTTTTTT | CAIKGTVSAELFF | TRBJ2-2 | TRBD1 | - | TRBV10-3
TGTGCCAGCAGTTCTCAACAGGGGATACATGAGCAGTTCTTC | CASSSQQGIHEQFF | TRBJ2-1 | TRBD1 | - | TRBV27
TGCGCCAGCAGCCCCAGCGGGAACAATGAGCAGTTCTTC | CASSPSGNNEQFF | TRBJ2-1 | TRBD2 | - | TRBV5-1
TGTGCCAGCAGCGGGGGCGCTGATGCCGGGGAGCTGTTTTTT | CASSGGADAGELFF | TRBJ2-2 | - | - | TRBV7-3
TGTGCCAGCAGTAGTATCTACAGGGGGCGGTCGGGCTACACCTTC | CASSSIYRGRSGYTF | TRBJ1-2 | TRBD1 | - | TRBV6-5
TGTGCCAGCCAAAATTACGAGCAGTACTTC | CASQNYEQYF | TRBJ2-7 | - | - | TRBV6-5
TGTGCTAGCAGCCTAGCTGCTGGGGGGGCCGACACCGGGGAGCTGTTTTTT | CASSLAAGGADTGELFF | TRBJ2-2 | - | - | TRBV7-7
TGTGCCTGGGAACAGGGTAGCAATCAGCCCCAGCATTTT | CAWEQGSNQPQHF | TRBJ1-5 | - | - | TRBV30
TGTGCCACCCGAGCGGGAGGGCCCCGGCGCGAGCAGTACTTC | CATRAGGPRREQYF | TRBJ2-7 | TRBD2 | once | TRBV10-3
TGTGCCAGCGCGGCGGGGAGGAACTATGGCCACACCTTC | CASAAGRNYGHTF | TRBJ1-2 | - | - | TRBV28
TGTGCCAGCAGCCCCGGGACGGGAGGGGAAAAACTGTTTTTT | CASSPGTGGEKLFF | TRBJ1-4 | - | - | TRBV25-1
TGCGCCAGCAGCATCCGGACTAGCGGGAGCTCTGGGGCCAACGTCCTGACTTTC | CASSIRTSGSSGANVLTF | TRBJ2-6 | TRBD2 | - | TRBV4-1
TGTGCCAGTAGTATCTCGGGACTAGCGGGAGAAGAGACCCAGTACTTC | CASSISGLAGEETQYF | TRBJ2-5 | TRBD2 | - | TRBV19
TGTGCCAGCAGCCAAGACCGGGGTAACTATGGCTACACCTTC | CASSQDRGNYGYTF | TRBJ1-2 | - | - | TRBV14
TGTGCCACCAGTGATGCTTTAGGGGGGGTTAGTCAGCCCCAGCATTTT | CATSDALGGVSQPQHF | TRBJ1-5 | - | - | TRBV24-1
TGTGCCAGCAGTGAAGCCGGGGTACAAGAGACCCAGTACTTC | CASSEAGVQETQYF | TRBJ2-5 | - | - | TRBV6-1
TGTGCCAGCAGCCAAGGACAGGGAGTCCACAAAGAGACCCAGTACTTC | CASSQGQGVHKETQYF | TRBJ2-5 | TRBD1 | - | TRBV3-1/TRBV3-2
TGTGCCAGCCGGGACCCCGGGAGTGGGGCCAACGTCCTGACTTTC | CASRDPGSGANVLTF | TRBJ2-6 | - | - | TRBV19
TGTGCCAGCAGACAGTCCGGGACATCCTATGGCTACACCTTC | CASRQSGTSYGYTF | TRBJ1-2 | - | - | TRBV25-1